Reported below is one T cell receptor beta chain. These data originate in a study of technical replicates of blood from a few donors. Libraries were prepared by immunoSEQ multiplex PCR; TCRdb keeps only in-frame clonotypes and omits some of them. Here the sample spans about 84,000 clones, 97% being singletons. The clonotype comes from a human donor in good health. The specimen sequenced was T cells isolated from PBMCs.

DNA for the CDR3: TGTGCCAGCAGCTTGGCGGTTGGTTACACAGATACGCAGTATTTT. It specifies CASSLAVGYTDTQYF. J is TRBJ2-3 and V is TRBV5-6, with D unclear. Germline V gene sequence: CDR1 SGHDT, CDR2 YYEEEE. V was cut by 0 bases and J by 2 bases, with 10 bases left in between. There are 15 residues in the CDR3.